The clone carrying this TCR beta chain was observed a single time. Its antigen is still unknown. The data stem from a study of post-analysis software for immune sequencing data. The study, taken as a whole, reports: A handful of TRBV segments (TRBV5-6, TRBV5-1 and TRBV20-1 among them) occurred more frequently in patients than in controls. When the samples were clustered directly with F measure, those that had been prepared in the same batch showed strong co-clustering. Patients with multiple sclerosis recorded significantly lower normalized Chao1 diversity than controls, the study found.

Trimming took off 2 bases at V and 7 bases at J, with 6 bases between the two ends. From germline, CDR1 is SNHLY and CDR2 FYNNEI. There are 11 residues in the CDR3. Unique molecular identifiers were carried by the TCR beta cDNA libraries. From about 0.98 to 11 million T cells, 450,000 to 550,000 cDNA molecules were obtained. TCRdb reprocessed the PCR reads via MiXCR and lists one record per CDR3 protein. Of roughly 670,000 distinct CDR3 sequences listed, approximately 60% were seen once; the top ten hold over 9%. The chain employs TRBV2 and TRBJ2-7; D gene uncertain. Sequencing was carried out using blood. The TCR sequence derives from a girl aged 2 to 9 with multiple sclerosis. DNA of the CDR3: TGTGCCAGCAGTGAATTCGTGGAGCAGTACTTC. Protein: CASSEFVEQYF. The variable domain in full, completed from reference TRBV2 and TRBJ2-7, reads EPEVTQTPSHQVTQMGQEVILRCVPISNHLYFYWYRQILGQKVEFLVSFYNNEISEKSEIFDDQFSVERPDGSNFTLKIRSTKLEDSAMYFCASSEFVEQYFGPGTRLTVT.